This section outlines one T cell receptor beta chain sequence together with its context. The record originates from a study of blood T cell repertoires in COVID-19. Study-wide context: From the United States, Italy and Spain came samples of acute and convalescent COVID-19.

There are 15 residues in the CDR3. Per the germline V gene, CDR1 is SGHNT and CDR2 is YENEEA. V shed 4 bases and J 6 bases; nucleotides not matched to a gene: 4. Per the authors' pipeline: Amplification from reference gene primers served as the basis for estimated nucleated cell counts. Here immunoSEQ multiplex PCR was the method, and the copy in TCRdb shows in-frame clones only, minus some. V and J calls and clone size follow that table, whereas D and trimming were derived from the DNA. Found here are about 480,000 clones, more than 75% of them singletons; the top ten hold 1.5% to 2%. Participant reports of clinical history set cohort assignment. Among Cohort 3 donors, those recovered had two negative PCRs, clearance, or symptom resolution.

This chain connects TRBV11-3 to TRBJ2-7, with 15 bases aligning to TRBD2. This TCR was sampled from a middle-aged woman who had recovered from COVID-19. Material: PBMCs or T cells enriched from blood (not recorded which). The CDR3 region has the DNA TGTGCCAGCAGCTGGACTAGCGGGAGGGCCCCCGAGCAGTACTTC. This encodes CASSWTSGRAPEQYF.